These 3 T cell receptor beta chains were all obtained from the same sample, sequenced in a study of shared clonotypes between healthy human individuals. Assay used: immunoSEQ multiplex PCR; TCRdb lists only in-frame clones, some missing. The table has roughly 1,500,000 clones, 98% to 99% seen once. Input material: naive CD4+ T cells sorted from blood. Subset in this sample: CD45RA+ positively selected. These TCRs come from a man in his thirties or forties in good health.

This clone was picked up one time. The genes are TRBV11-2 and TRBJ2-2; D is unresolved. The germline V gene encodes CDR1 SGHAT and CDR2 FQNNGV. V dropped 3 bases and J dropped 2 bases, with 7 bases sitting between them. This CDR3 is built from 14 residues. The CDR3 bases are TGTGCCAGCAGCTTTAACATCAACACCGGGGAGCTGTTTTTT. Its translation: CASSFNINTGELFF.

The V call is TRBV7-2, the J call TRBJ2-3; tentative D call: TRBD1 (6 bases). Germline lookup yields CDR1 SGHTA and CDR2 FQGNSA. The CDR3 covers 15 residues. V shed 5 bases and J shed 2 bases, with 14 bases lying between them. CDR3 residues: CASSTRTADTDTQYF. CDR3 sequence (DNA): TGTGCCAGCAGCACGCGGACAGCCGACACAGATACGCAGTATTTT.

A word on this clone: The junction departs from the called germline gene at one end, perhaps through a read error. The chain employs TRBV18 and TRBJ1-2; the D gene is possibly TRBD1 (5 bases). The CDR3 sequence is 12 residues long. Germline CDR1 and CDR2: KGHSH and LQKENI. In DNA form, the CDR3 reads TGTGCCACCTCAGACGCTAGGGGTGGCTACACCTTC. The encoded protein is CATSDARGGYTF.